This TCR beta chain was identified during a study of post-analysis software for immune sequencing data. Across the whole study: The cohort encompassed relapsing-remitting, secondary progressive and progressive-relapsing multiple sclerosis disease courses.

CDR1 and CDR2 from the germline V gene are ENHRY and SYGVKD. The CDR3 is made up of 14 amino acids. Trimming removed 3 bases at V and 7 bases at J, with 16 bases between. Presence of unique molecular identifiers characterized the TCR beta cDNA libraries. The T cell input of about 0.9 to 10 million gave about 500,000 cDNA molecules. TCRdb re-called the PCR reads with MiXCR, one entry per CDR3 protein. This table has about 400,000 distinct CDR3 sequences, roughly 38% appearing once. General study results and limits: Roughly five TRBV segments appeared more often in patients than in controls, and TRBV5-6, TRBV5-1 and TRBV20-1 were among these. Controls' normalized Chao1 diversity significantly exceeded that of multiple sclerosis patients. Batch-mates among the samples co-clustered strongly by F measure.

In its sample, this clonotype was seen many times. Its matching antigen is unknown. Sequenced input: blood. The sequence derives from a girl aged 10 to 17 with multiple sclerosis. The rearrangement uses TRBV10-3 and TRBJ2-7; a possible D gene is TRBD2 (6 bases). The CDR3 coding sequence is TGTGCCATCAGTGACTTTAAGGCCCGGGGGGAGCAGTACTTC. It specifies CAISDFKARGEQYF.